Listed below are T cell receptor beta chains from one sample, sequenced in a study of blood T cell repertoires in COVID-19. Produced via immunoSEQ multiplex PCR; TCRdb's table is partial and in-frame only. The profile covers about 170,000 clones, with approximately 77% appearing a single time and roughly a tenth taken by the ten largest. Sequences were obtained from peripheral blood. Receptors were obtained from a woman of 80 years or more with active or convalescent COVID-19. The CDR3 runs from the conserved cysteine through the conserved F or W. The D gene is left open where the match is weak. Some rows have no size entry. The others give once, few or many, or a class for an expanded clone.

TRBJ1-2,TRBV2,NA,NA,TGTGCCAGCAGTGAAGCCAGGGAATATGGCTACACCTTC,CASSEAREYGYTF
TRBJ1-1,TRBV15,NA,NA,TGTGCCACCAGCAGAGATACGAGAACCACTGAAGCTTTCTTT,CATSRDTRTTEAFF
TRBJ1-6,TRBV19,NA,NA,TGTGCCAGTAGTATAGCGGGCAGGGGTGATTCACCCCTCCACTTT,CASSIAGRGDSPLHF
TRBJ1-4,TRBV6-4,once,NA,TGTGCCAGCAGTGACCCGACCCCGACCCGGAGTGAAAAACTGTTTTTT,CASSDPTPTRSEKLFF
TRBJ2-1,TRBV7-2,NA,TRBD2,TGTGCCAGCAGCTTAGGCGGGAGACCCCGCTACAATGAGCAGTTCTTC,CASSLGGRPRYNEQFF
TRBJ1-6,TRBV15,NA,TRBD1,TGTGCCACCAGCAGGGACAGGGGTAATTCACCCCTCCACTTT,CATSRDRGNSPLHF
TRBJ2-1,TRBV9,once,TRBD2,TGTGCCAGCAGCGTAGTTGGGGGAGGGATAAATGAGCAGTTCTTC,CASSVVGGGINEQFF
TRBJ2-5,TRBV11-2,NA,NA,TGTGCCAGCAGCTTAGGGAGTAGGGGGCAAGAGACCCAGTACTTC,CASSLGSRGQETQYF
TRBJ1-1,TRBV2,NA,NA,TGTGCCAGCAGTGCCGGTCGGAGGGTCGACACTGAAGCTTTCTTT,CASSAGRRVDTEAFF
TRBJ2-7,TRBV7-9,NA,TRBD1,TGTGCCAGCAGCCCCTGGGGACAGGGGGCGTGGGGCGAGCAGTACTTC,CASSPWGQGAWGEQYF
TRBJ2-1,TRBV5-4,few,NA,TGTGCCAGCAGCTTCAAGTCAGAATACAATGAGCAGTTCTTC,CASSFKSEYNEQFF
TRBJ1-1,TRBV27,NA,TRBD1,TGTGCCAGCAGTTGGGAAGGGGGCTTAGGGAACACTGAAGCTTTCTTT,CASSWEGGLGNTEAFF
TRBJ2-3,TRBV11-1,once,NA,TGTGCCAGCAGCTTAGCGCGGGTAACAGATACGCAGTATTTT,CASSLARVTDTQYF
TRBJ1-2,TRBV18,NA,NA,TGTGCCAGCTCGTCCCGCGGGGGCACAGGCTACACCTTC,CASSSRGGTGYTF
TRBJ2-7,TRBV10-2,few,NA,TGCGCCAGCAAGGGGCTAGGTGCCTACGAGCAGTACTTC,CASKGLGAYEQYF
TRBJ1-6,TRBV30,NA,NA,TGTGCGCTGGGACTGATGAATTCACCCCTCCACTTT,CALGLMNSPLHF
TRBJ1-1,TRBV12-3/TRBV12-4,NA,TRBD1,TGTGCCAGCTCGGGACAGCCGAACACTGAAGCTTTCTTT,CASSGQPNTEAFF
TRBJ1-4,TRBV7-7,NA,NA,TGTGCCAGCAGCCTGGGAGGGGGTAATGAAAAACTGTTTTTT,CASSLGGGNEKLFF
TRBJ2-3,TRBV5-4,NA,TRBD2,TGTGCCAGCAGCTTGGGAGCGGGAGTCAGCACAGATACGCAGTATTTT,CASSLGAGVSTDTQYF
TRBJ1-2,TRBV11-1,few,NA,TGTGCCAGCAGCCCTCTTGGGGCAGGGCGAGGCTACACCTTC,CASSPLGAGRGYTF
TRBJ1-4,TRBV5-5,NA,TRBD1,TGTGCCAGCAGCTCGTCGATAGGGGGCTGGGAAAAACTGTTTTTT,CASSSSIGGWEKLFF
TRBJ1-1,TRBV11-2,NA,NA,TGTGCCAGCAGCTTCTCCGGTGTGAACACTGAAGCTTTCTTT,CASSFSGVNTEAFF
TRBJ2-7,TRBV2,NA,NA,TGTGCCAGCACCTCCCGAGCGGACCCTGGATCCGAGCAGTACTTC,CASTSRADPGSEQYF
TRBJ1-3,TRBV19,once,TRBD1,TGTGCCAGTAGTAACCGACAGGGGGCGACTGGAAACACCATATATTTT,CASSNRQGATGNTIYF
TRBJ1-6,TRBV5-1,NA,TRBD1,TGCGCCAGCAGCCGGAAAACCGGGACAGTGAATTCACCCCTCCACTTT,CASSRKTGTVNSPLHF
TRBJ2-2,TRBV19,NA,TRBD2,TGTGCCAGTTTCCCCCTTTTTAGCGGGAGTAACACCGGGGAGCTGTTTTTT,CASFPLFSGSNTGELFF
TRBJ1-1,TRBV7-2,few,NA,TGTGCCAGCAGCTTAGAGAGGAACACTGAAGCTTTCTTT,CASSLERNTEAFF
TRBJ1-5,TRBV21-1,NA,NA,TGTGCCAGCAGCAAGGGGACAGACCCGAGCAATCAGCCCCAGCATTTT,CASSKGTDPSNQPQHF
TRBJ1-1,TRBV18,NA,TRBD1,TGTGCCAGCTCACCACCGACAGGGGGCCCTACGAGGAACACTGAAGCTTTCTTT,CASSPPTGGPTRNTEAFF
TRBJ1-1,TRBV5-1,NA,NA,TGCGCCAGCAGCTGGTCACCGGGACTACAAAACACTGAAGCTTTCTTT,CASSWSPGLQNTEAFF
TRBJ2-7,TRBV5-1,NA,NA,TGCGCCAGCAGCTTGCTCGGCGGCTTCTCCTACGAGCAGTACTTC,CASSLLGGFSYEQYF
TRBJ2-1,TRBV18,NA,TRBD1,TGTGCCAGCTCACTCACAGACCTACCGGGACAGAATGAGCAGTTCTTC,CASSLTDLPGQNEQFF
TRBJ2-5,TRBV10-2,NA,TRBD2,TGCGCCAGCAGTGAGAATATAGCGGGTTTAGAGACCCAGTACTTC,CASSENIAGLETQYF
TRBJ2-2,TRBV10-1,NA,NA,TGCGCCAGCAGTCTTAGACTAGCCGGGGAGCTGTTTTTT,CASSLRLAGELFF
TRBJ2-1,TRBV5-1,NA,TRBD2,TGCGCCAGCAGACATAGCGGGAGGGCCATCTCCTACAATGAGCAGTTCTTC,CASRHSGRAISYNEQFF
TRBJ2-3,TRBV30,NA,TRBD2,TGTGCCTGGAAACCGGGACCGATTAGCGGGCCCAGCACAGATACGCAGTATTTT,CAWKPGPISGPSTDTQYF
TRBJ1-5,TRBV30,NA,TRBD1,TGTGCCTGGACTGACAGGGGGCTCGATCAGCCCCAGCATTTT,CAWTDRGLDQPQHF
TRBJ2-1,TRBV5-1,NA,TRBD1,TGCGCCAGCAGCTTGGGACAGGGGGCGGTTGAGCAGTTCTTC,CASSLGQGAVEQFF
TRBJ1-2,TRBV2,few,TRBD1,TGTGCCAGCAGTACAGACAGGGGGTACGGCTACACCTTC,CASSTDRGYGYTF
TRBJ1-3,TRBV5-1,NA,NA,TGCGCCAGCAGCTTGGCCGGAGCTGGCTCTGGAAACACCATATATTTT,CASSLAGAGSGNTIYF
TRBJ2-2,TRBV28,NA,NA,TGTGCCAGCACCCAACAGGGACCCGGGGAGCTGTTTTTT,CASTQQGPGELFF
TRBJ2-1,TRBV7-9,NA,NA,TGTGCCAGCAGCTTAGCATATCGCGGGACTCCCAGTGAGCAGTTCTTC,CASSLAYRGTPSEQFF
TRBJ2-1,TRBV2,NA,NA,TGTGCCAGCAGGGGCGACAGTAATGAGCAGTTCTTC,CASRGDSNEQFF
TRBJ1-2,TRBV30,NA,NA,TGTGCCTGGAGTACAGGACGGGACTATGGCTACACCTTC,CAWSTGRDYGYTF
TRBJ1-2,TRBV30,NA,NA,TGTGCCTGGAGTATAATCAGGGGCTATGGCTACACCTTC,CAWSIIRGYGYTF
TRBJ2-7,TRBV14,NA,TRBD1,TGTGCCAGCAGCCGACCGGGACAGAACTATTACGAGCAGTACTTC,CASSRPGQNYYEQYF
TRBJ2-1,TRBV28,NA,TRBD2,TGTGCCAGCAGAACAACCACTAGCGGGAGAATCTTC,CASRTTTSGRIF
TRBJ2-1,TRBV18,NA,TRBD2,TGTGCCAGCTCACCGCTAGCGGGGGAAAATGAGCAGTTCTTC,CASSPLAGENEQFF
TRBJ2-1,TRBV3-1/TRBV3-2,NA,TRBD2,TGTGCCAGCAGCTTCGGGACTAGCGGGAGGAATGAGCAGTTCTTC,CASSFGTSGRNEQFF
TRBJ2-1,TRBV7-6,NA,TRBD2,TGTGCCAGCAGCCGACGTAGCGGGAGGGTCTACAATGAGCAGTTCTTC,CASSRRSGRVYNEQFF